This entry describes one T cell receptor beta chain. Its antigen remains unidentified. Method: immunoSEQ multiplex PCR; TCRdb's copy keeps in-frame clones and lacks some. The profile shows around 180,000 clones, about nine tenths of them singletons. The data derive from a study of T cell responses to AZD1222 COVID-19 vaccine. Regarding the study as a whole: Among the donors, most were white British and more were female, and clonal diversity was possibly underestimated.

This material consisted of peripheral blood, taken on day 0 of AZD1222 vaccination. This receptor was identified in an adult in good health.

DNA for the CDR3: TGTGCCAGCAGTAACGGACGGGGGAACACTGAAGCTTTCTTT. This encodes CASSNGRGNTEAFF. The chain employs TRBV6-5 and TRBJ1-1; D is unclear. CDR3 length: 14 amino acids. V was pared by 5 bases and J by 1 base, with 11 bases between. Germline V gene sequence: CDR1 MNHEY, CDR2 SVGAGI.